The clone carrying this TCR beta chain has a count of ten or more. Antigen unknown. The source of the sample is a study of identical twins. The cDNA had a unique molecular identifier and a template-switch universal primer site. TCRdb redid the calling of the 5' RACE reads with MiXCR, one entry per CDR3 protein. The sample has 250,000 or so distinct CDR3 sequences; approximately 8.3% are singletons. Study-level results: Modelling underestimated the level of out-of-frame TCR alpha sharing observed in monozygotic twins.

The sample was also linked to a second study, of yellow fever vaccine responses in identical twins.

The receptor comes from a woman aged 18-29 years in good health. The sample taken for sequencing was CD8+ T cells sorted from blood.

The DNA of the CDR3 is TGTGCCAGCAGCTTAGGGCCAGATTCACCCCTCCACTTT. Protein: CASSLGPDSPLHF. The chain is built from TRBV7-9 and TRBJ1-6; D unresolved. In germline, CDR1 is SEHNR, CDR2 FQNEAQ (reference sequence). The CDR3 has 13 amino acids. Trimming stripped 1 base from V and 8 bases from J, with 6 bases between.